Listed below are T cell receptor beta chains from one sample, sequenced in a study of T-cell reconstitution after alpha-beta-depleted transplantation in children. Using its own MiXCR run on the PCR reads, TCRdb lists one record per CDR3 protein. Among 200,000 to 250,000 distinct CDR3 sequences listed, roughly a tenth were seen once. The sequencing used PBMCs from the stem cell graft donor, collected from the stem cell graft. The receptors come from a human donor who donated a stem cell graft to a child with acute lymphoblastic leukemia. Each CDR3 is given with its conserved first and last residue. A D gene is named only where the DNA matches it firmly. The listing skips clone size in some rows; elsewhere it reads once, few, many or a size class.

D gene | J gene | V gene | clone size | CDR3 protein | CDR3 DNA
TRBD1 | TRBJ1-1 | TRBV6-1 | few | CATTGGPLNTEAFF | TGTGCCACGACAGGGGGCCCCTTGAACACTGAAGCTTTCTTT
. | TRBJ2-2 | TRBV12-3/TRBV12-4 | few | CASSNRARNTGELFF | TGTGCCAGCAGTAACCGGGCCCGGAACACCGGGGAGCTGTTTTTT
. | TRBJ2-1 | TRBV19 | . | CASSPSISVGAAPGREQFF | TGTGCCAGTAGTCCATCCATATCCGTGGGGGCAGCTCCGGGGAGAGAGCAGTTCTTC
. | TRBJ1-3 | TRBV29-1 | few | CSAIPGGDRSGNTIYF | TGCAGCGCCATCCCGGGCGGGGATCGCTCTGGAAACACCATATATTTT
TRBD2 | TRBJ2-1 | TRBV12-3/TRBV12-4 | few | CASSSGTSYPGNEQFF | TGTGCCAGCAGTTCGGGGACTAGCTATCCGGGAAATGAGCAGTTCTTC
. | TRBJ2-2 | TRBV7-6 | few | CASSLDGGPGELFF | TGTGCCAGCAGCTTAGATGGGGGGCCCGGGGAGCTGTTTTTT
TRBD1 | TRBJ2-4 | TRBV18 | . | CASSPDRGIGIQYF | TGTGCCAGCTCACCCGACAGGGGCATAGGGATTCAGTACTTC
. | TRBJ2-1 | TRBV6-5 | many | CASSSLGVGNEQFF | TGTGCCAGCAGTTCTCTGGGGGTGGGCAATGAGCAGTTCTTC
TRBD1 | TRBJ2-7 | TRBV2 | few | CASSTTETGVEQYF | TGTGCCAGCAGTACGACAGAGACAGGGGTCGAGCAGTACTTC
TRBD1 | TRBJ2-7 | TRBV6-1 | many | CASSVDRGLYEQYF | TGTGCCAGCAGTGTCGACAGGGGGCTCTACGAGCAGTACTTC
. | TRBJ2-3 | TRBV10-1 | many | CASSESRQLRFTDTQYF | TGCGCCAGCAGTGAGTCGAGACAGTTGAGATTCACAGATACGCAGTATTTT